A single sample is the source of the 31 T cell receptor beta chains below, sequenced in a study of Ad26.COV2.S vaccination and SARS-CoV-2 variants. Some clones are missing from TCRdb's copy, which holds only in-frame ones; the method was immunoSEQ multiplex PCR. This table holds about 430,000 clones, 90% found once. Treatment denoted: around 19 received Ad26.COV2.S at low or high dose, single or two shots; about 5 received placebo; per-sample allocation not given. Each sample was drawn 63 days after the first injection (of vaccine or placebo). The material sequenced was peripheral blood, taken in a trial of Ad26.COV2.S vaccine versus placebo. The receptors here all came from a person between 18 and 65 years old who received the Ad26.COV2.S COVID-19 vaccine or a placebo.

The rearrangement uses TRBV9 and TRBJ2-7, with 8 bases fitting TRBD1. The CDR3 is 14 amino acids. J lost 5 bases, V lost 4 bases, and 8 bases had no gene match. The germline V gene encodes CDR1 SGDLS and CDR2 YYNGEE. DNA for the CDR3: TGTGCCAGCAGCCCCCGGACAGGGAAAAACGAGCAGTACTTC. Protein product: CASSPRTGKNEQYF. Together with reference TRBV9 and TRBJ2-7, the CDR3 gives the full variable domain: DSGVTQTPKHLITATGQRVTLRCSPRSGDLSVYWYQQSLDQGLQFLIQYYNGEERAKGNILERFSAQQFPDLHSELNLSSLELGDSALYFCASSPRTGKNEQYFGPGTRLTVT.

The V call is TRBV29-1, the J call TRBJ2-1; no clear D gene. Trimming stripped 2 bases from V and 10 bases from J, with 15 bases between. CDR3 length: 13 amino acids. Germline V CDR1 and CDR2: SQVTM, ANQGSEA. CDR3 sequence reads: CSVEIATTQEQFF. The CDR3 DNA reads as TGCAGCGTTGAAATCGCGACAACGCAGGAGCAGTTCTTC.

This chain joins TRBV28 and TRBJ1-4; 12 nucleotides match TRBD1. The CDR3 extends over 16 amino acids. V was pared by 8 bases and J by 5 bases, with 9 bases of the junction left unmatched. In germline, CDR1 is MDHEN, CDR2 SYDVKM. The CDR3 DNA is TGTGCCAGCGAGGGGACAGGGGGCGTGGGGAATGAAAAACTGTTTTTT. It codes for CASEGTGGVGNEKLFF.

The V and J genes are TRBV29-1 and TRBJ2-2; D is uncertain. The V end lost 4 bases, the J end lost 5 bases, and 5 bases lay between the germline ends. The germline V gene encodes CDR1 SQVTM and CDR2 ANQGSEA. The CDR3 sequence is 11 residues long. CDR3: CSVVRTGELFF. CDR3 nucleotide sequence: TGCAGCGTTGTTAGGACCGGGGAGCTGTTTTTT.

This clone occurred once. The genes are TRBV3-1 (or the pseudogene TRBV3-2) and TRBJ2-3, with 16 nucleotides matching TRBD2. Germline V gene lookup returns CDR1 LGHDT and CDR2 YNNKEL (reference sequence). Unmatched junction bases numbered 13, after V lost 6 bases and J lost 4 bases. The CDR3 loop spans 19 amino acids. CDR3: CASSSHGTSGRVGPDTQYF. The CDR3 bases are TGTGCCAGCAGTTCTCATGGGACTAGCGGGAGGGTGGGACCAGATACGCAGTATTTT.

This rearrangement joins TRBV9 to TRBJ2-7; 8 nucleotides align to TRBD1. Trimming cost V 3 bases and J 2 bases; bases outside gene matches: 4. Germline CDR1 is SGDLS and CDR2 is YYNGEE. This CDR3 is built from 14 residues. Here the CDR3 reads CASSGGTGPYEQYF. The CDR3 DNA reads TGTGCCAGCAGCGGTGGGACAGGCCCCTACGAGCAGTACTTC.

CDR3 DNA: TGTGCCAGCAGCGTAGGGATACTCAATGAAAAACTGTTTTTT. Protein: CASSVGILNEKLFF. The chain is built from TRBV9 and TRBJ1-4; no clear D. Germline CDR1 SGDLS, CDR2 YYNGEE. Trimming stripped 0 bases from V and 5 bases from J, with 8 bases between. The length of the CDR3 is 14 residues.

This chain connects TRBV12-3 or TRBV12-4 to TRBJ2-7; D gene uncertain. The CDR3 length is 13 residues. With 1 base removed from V and 3 bases from J, the gap between germline ends came to 7 bases. CDR3 sequence (DNA): TGTGCCAGCAGTTTAGTTACCATCTACGAGCAGTACTTC. It encodes CASSLVTIYEQYF.

The chain couples TRBV7-9 to TRBJ1-6, with TRBD1 matching 7 bases. CDR3 length: 15 amino acids. The germline CDR1 and CDR2 sequences are SEHNR and FQNEAQ (reference sequence). V gave up 3 bases and J gave up 9 bases; unmatched junction bases: 8. The CDR3 DNA sequence: TGTGCCAGCAGCTTGGGGACAGCAACAAGTTCACCCCTCCACTTT. Its translation: CASSLGTATSSPLHF.

The chain is built from TRBV9 and TRBJ2-2; D gene uncertain. This CDR3 has 14 residues. V was clipped by 0 bases and J by 4 bases, with 7 bases between them. Germline-derived CDR1 and CDR2 are SGDLS and YYNGEE. This CDR3 reads CASSVVEVTGELFF. The DNA of the CDR3 is TGTGCCAGCAGCGTAGTTGAGGTCACCGGGGAGCTGTTTTTT.

This clone was picked up one time. The V gene is TRBV14, the J gene TRBJ2-7; 8 bases are shared with TRBD2. This CDR3 has 13 residues. The germline V gene encodes CDR1 SGHDN and CDR2 FVKESK. J lost 0 bases, V lost 10 bases, and 5 bases had no gene match. CDR3 in DNA: TGTGCCACCAAGCGGGGGAACTCCTACGAGCAGTACTTC. Encoded protein: CATKRGNSYEQYF.

This chain links TRBV6-5 with TRBJ2-4; tentative D call: TRBD2 (6 bases). V was trimmed by 6 bases and J by 1 base, leaving 13 bases between them. The CDR3 covers 15 residues. Germline V lookup: CDR1 MNHEY, CDR2 SVGAGI. CDR3 coding DNA: TGTGCCAGCAGGAGACTAGAGGCGGCCAAAAACATTCAGTACTTC. Translation gives CASRRLEAAKNIQYF.

The V call is TRBV9, the J call TRBJ1-1; D not resolved. The germline V gene has CDR1 SGDLS and CDR2 YYNGEE. The CDR3 loop spans 15 amino acids. Deletions cut 0 bases from V and 0 bases from J, with 9 bases between. In DNA form, the CDR3 reads TGTGCCAGCAGCGTAGACAGACCCTTGAACACTGAAGCTTTCTTT. It specifies CASSVDRPLNTEAFF.

The chain is built from TRBV6-5 and TRBJ1-1; the D is unclear. The CDR3 is 14 amino acids. Per germline, CDR1 MNHEY and CDR2 SVGAGI. Deletions cut 2 bases from V and 5 bases from J, with 12 bases between. The CDR3 here is CASSYAIRGTEAFF. The CDR3 DNA sequence: TGTGCCAGCAGTTACGCGATTCGAGGGACTGAAGCTTTCTTT.

This clone was detected only a few times. The chain joins TRBV13 to TRBJ1-1; D is uncertain. Trimming shortened V by 5 bases and J by 1 base, and 11 bases separated the two germline ends. This CDR3 has 14 residues. Germline values: CDR1 PRHDT, CDR2 FYEKMQ (reference sequence). In DNA form, the CDR3 reads TGTGCCAGCAGCCCCTGGACGGGGAACACTGAAGCTTTCTTT. This encodes CASSPWTGNTEAFF.

The chain carries TRBV7-2 and TRBJ1-1, with TRBD1 matching 8 bases. Looked up from germline, CDR1 is SGHTA and CDR2 is FQGNSA. V lost 5 bases to trimming and J lost 0 bases; unmatched junction nucleotides: 5. This CDR3 spans 15 amino acids. The CDR3 nucleotides are TGTGCCAGCAGCGTCCACAGGGGGATGAACACTGAAGCTTTCTTT. It encodes CASSVHRGMNTEAFF.

This clone was counted once. The rearrangement joins TRBV5-1 to TRBJ2-7; D possibly corresponds to TRBD1 (5 bases). CDR1 is SGHRS, CDR2 YFSETQ, per germline. The CDR3 spans 14 residues. Between the trimmed V and J ends, which lost 0 bases and 0 bases, there was a span of 7 bases. CDR3 sequence reads: CASSLVQDSYEQYF. The DNA of the CDR3 is TGCGCCAGCAGCTTGGTACAGGACTCCTACGAGCAGTACTTC.

This sequence joins TRBV27 and TRBJ1-5; TRBD1 aligns across 7 bases. There are 16 residues in the CDR3. CDR1 MNHEY and CDR2 SMNVEV come from the germline V gene (reference sequence). Trimming removed 1 base from V and 4 bases from J; junction bases left unmatched: 7. The CDR3 is CASSLFGTVANQPQHF. In DNA, the CDR3 is TGTGCCAGCAGTTTATTCGGGACAGTAGCTAATCAGCCCCAGCATTTT.

This clone appeared a single time. The rearrangement joins TRBV30 to TRBJ2-3, with TRBD2 identical over 12 bases. Trimming removed 1 base from V and 6 bases from J; junction bases left unmatched: 8. This CDR3 is 16 amino acids long. Germline V gene sequence: CDR1 GTSNPN, CDR2 SVGIG (reference sequence). DNA of the CDR3: TGTGCCTGGAGTGAGCGACTAGCGGGAGTCCGTGATACGCAGTATTTT. Translated, it gives CAWSERLAGVRDTQYF.

This chain connects TRBV2 to TRBJ2-2; 12 bases fit TRBD2. Germline values: CDR1 SNHLY, CDR2 FYNNEI. With V trimmed by 4 bases and J by 5 bases, 5 bases remained unmatched. This CDR3 comprises 16 residues. The CDR3 sequence: CASSGLAGVETGELFF. In nucleotides, the CDR3 is TGTGCCAGCAGTGGACTAGCGGGAGTTGAGACCGGGGAGCTGTTTTTT.

This chain uses TRBV28 with TRBJ2-1, with D possibly matching TRBD2 (5 bases). Trimming cost V 2 bases and J 1 base, with 6 bases left between them. CDR1 MDHEN and CDR2 SYDVKM come from the germline V gene. The CDR3 sequence is 14 residues long. The CDR3 protein is CASSLRLSYNEQFF. Written as DNA, the CDR3 is TGTGCCAGCAGTTTAAGACTATCCTACAATGAGCAGTTCTTC.

The chain joins TRBV29-1 to TRBJ2-3; 12 nucleotides align to TRBD2. The CDR3 is 15 amino acids. Germline-derived CDR1 and CDR2 are SQVTM and ANQGSEA. V lost 4 bases and J lost 0; bases outside the gene matches: 2. CDR3 sequence (DNA): TGCAGCGTTGCAGGGACTAGCGGGAGCACAGATACGCAGTATTTT. It codes for CSVAGTSGSTDTQYF.

This chain uses TRBV30 with TRBJ1-3; no clear D gene. Trimming took off 5 bases at V and 7 bases at J, with 12 bases between the two ends. CDR3 size: 12 residues. Germline loops: CDR1 GTSNPN, CDR2 SVGIG (reference sequence). CDR3 sequence (DNA): TGTGCCTGGGGGTCGCAAGCGAACACCATATATTTT. It is translated as CAWGSQANTIYF.

The chain employs TRBV6-1 and TRBJ2-7; D might be TRBD1 (5 bases). CDR1 is MNHNS and CDR2 is SASEGT in the germline V gene. The V end was cut by 6 bases, the J end by 3 bases, with 15 bases between. CDR3 length equals 14 residues. In DNA form, the CDR3 reads TGTGCCAGCAGACAGGCTGGGGAACTCTACGAGCAGTACTTC. The encoded protein is CASRQAGELYEQYF.

Of note for this clone: The sample carries other DNA sequences with the same CDR3. The chain uses TRBV6-6 and TRBJ2-1; D is uncertain. The CDR3 is 13 amino acids. CDR1 and CDR2 from the germline V gene are MNHNY and SVGAGI (reference sequence). Trimming took 2 bases from V and 4 from J, leaving 6 bases between them. The CDR3 coding sequence is TGTGCCAGCAGTTACGACGGTTACAATGAGCAGTTCTTC. Translating it yields CASSYDGYNEQFF.

The chain combines TRBV10-2 with TRBJ1-6; maybe TRBD1 (5 bases). This CDR3 region has 15 residues. Between the trimmed V and J ends, which lost 9 bases and 8 bases, there was a span of 20 bases. Germline V gene lookup returns CDR1 WSHSY and CDR2 SAAADI. The CDR3 reads CASTGGGSDDSPLHF. Here the CDR3 DNA reads TGCGCCAGTACAGGAGGAGGGTCAGATGATTCACCCCTCCACTTT.

This chain connects TRBV29-1 to TRBJ2-7; 10 nucleotides agree with TRBD1. The V gene end was trimmed by 8 bases and the J gene end by 0 bases; junction bases not matched to a gene: 4. Germline V lookup: CDR1 SQVTM, CDR2 ANQGSEA. The CDR3 runs to 13 residues. CDR3: CSYRTGGSYEQYF. The CDR3 DNA follows: TGCAGCTATCGGACAGGGGGCTCCTACGAGCAGTACTTC.

The CDR3 DNA is TGTGCCAGCAGCCCGGGACAGGCAAATCAGCCCCAGCATTTT. Its translation: CASSPGQANQPQHF. The J gene is TRBJ1-5, the V gene TRBV9, with TRBD1 matching 8 bases. Per germline, CDR1 SGDLS and CDR2 YYNGEE. The CDR3 is 14 residues long. V trimming: 4 bases; J trimming: 4 bases; junction bases outside the gene matches: 4. The whole variable domain, remainder taken from reference TRBV9 and TRBJ1-5, is DSGVTQTPKHLITATGQRVTLRCSPRSGDLSVYWYQQSLDQGLQFLIQYYNGEERAKGNILERFSAQQFPDLHSELNLSSLELGDSALYFCASSPGQANQPQHFGDGTRLSIL.

V is TRBV19 and J is TRBJ2-7; D gene ambiguous. Germline assignment: CDR1 LNHDA and CDR2 SQIVND (reference sequence). This CDR3 contains 14 residues. V gave up 3 bases and J gave up 3 bases, with 12 bases separating them. CDR3 coding DNA: TGTGCCAGTAGTATCCAAGGGCAGTACTACGAGCAGTACTTC. Translated: CASSIQGQYYEQYF.

The chain joins TRBV12-2 to TRBJ2-3; no check of the table's D call, TRBD2, against the DNA was made. TRBV12-2 is a pseudogene segment. The CDR3 has 18 amino acids. CDR3 nucleotides: TGTGCAAGTCGCTTAGCGTCTTGCCTAGCGGGAGACGGAGATACGCAGTATTTT. It translates to CASRLASCLAGDGDTQYF.

J is TRBJ2-2 and V is TRBV5-5; D ambiguous. Looked up from germline, CDR1 is SGHKS and CDR2 is YYEKEE (reference sequence). V was pared by 4 bases and J by 5 bases, with 6 bases between. There are 12 residues in the CDR3. The CDR3 loop is CASSLQTGELFF. The CDR3 DNA reads TGTGCCAGCAGCCTTCAAACCGGGGAGCTGTTTTTT.